This T cell receptor beta chain was sequenced during a study of T cells expressing NK-cell markers. The wider study: Sorted CD3+CD56+NKG2C+, CD3+CD56+NKG2C- and CD3+CD56-NKG2C+ T cells supplied TCR beta repertoires.

Libraries used 5'RACE template switching adding universal primer site and UMIs. TCRdb processed the 5' RACE reads again and assigns one entry to each CDR3 protein, with no DNA. Its table lists about 460,000 distinct CDR3 sequences. Overall study results and limits: Each of roughly six donors carried dominant NKG2C+ clonotypes accounting for about 1.0-8% of CD8+ T cells.

CDR1 and CDR2 from the germline V gene are SEHNR and FQNEAQ (reference sequence). The CDR3 has 13 amino acids. To note about this clonotype: The antigen is unknown.

V and J are TRBV7-9 and TRBJ2-3; the TCRdb D gene call, TRBD2, has no DNA to confirm it. The clonotype comes from a woman in her forties or fifties in good health. Sequences were obtained from blood T cells: a sorted CD56 or NKG2C T cell subset, CD4+ or CD8+ T cells, or bulk PBMC T cells (not recorded which). The CDR3: CASSLVLAGTQYF.